This T cell receptor beta chain is from a study of blood T cell repertoires in COVID-19 (dated by TCRdb to 2020 to 2022). In the study overall: The collaborator samples originated in the United States, Italy and Spain and spanned the acute and convalescent phases of COVID-19. The material from the prospective study consisted of cDNA or gDNA derived from T cells, B-cell-depleted T cells, or PBMCs. Deeply sampled blood TCRbeta repertoires from subjects exposed to, actively infected with, or recovered from COVID-19 were included in the dataset. A freely available public database, intended as a resource for researchers studying the immune response to SARS-CoV-2, is where the repertoires were released. The samples were drawn from the first 160 participants of the ongoing ImmuneRACE study and from 950 to 1,500 subjects provided by 6 global collaborators. The sample metadata nearly always contained a de-identified subject ID, COVID-19 status, age in years and sex. Where HLA class I and class II types were available, the types were taken from metadata supplied by the sample provider, not from assay-based typing. Broader findings and caveats from the paper: How much clinical and demographic metadata was included differed by source and by participant, and the metadata was provided uncurated.

The immunoSEQ Assay, a bias-controlled multiplex PCR, was used to amplify TCRbeta CDR3 regions from genomic DNA. Regarding the original processing steps: The number of nucleated cells in each sample was estimated by amplification of reference gene primers within the assay. To quantify the absolute abundance of each unique TCRbeta CDR3 rearrangement, sequence reads were collapsed and filtered. For each sample, productive Simpson clonality was calculated by taking the square root of Simpson's diversity index across productive rearrangements. This immuneACCESS table, as held by TCRdb, lists in-frame sequences with V and J called but not all clones. Of the missing ones, under half trace to an unresolved V gene in checked studies; the others have no known cause. The DNA gave D and trimming, while V, J and clone size come from that table. The sample includes 200,000 to 300,000 clones, with approximately 85% observed a single time. The ten largest clones add up to less than 4.5% of the sample.

The germline V gene encodes CDR1 SGHNT and CDR2 YENEEA. The junction shows trimming of 5 bases on V and 0 bases on J, plus 14 bases between the germline ends. The CDR3 runs 17 amino acids, cysteine and phenylalanine included. The only DNA kept is the CDR3, 51 bases in frame from the first base. This clone was picked up one time. Its cognate antigen has yet to be identified. Per-base quality was not reported, and no clone a single base away is much larger than it. The collaborating institutions used their own protocols to collect whole blood in K2EDTA tubes. For TCRbeta analysis, collaborators shipped samples in one of three forms: frozen whole blood, isolated PBMCs, or DNA extracted from either of those sample types.

This TCR was recovered from a man aged 45-65 years with acute or convalescent COVID-19. Sequenced input: peripheral blood. This chain joins TRBV11-3 to TRBJ1-6; the D segment could be TRBD1, given 5 matching bases. The DNA sequence is as follows: TGTGCCAGCAGCCTCGAAGGGGCCAGCTCCTATAATTCACCCCTCCACTTT. Its protein product is CASSLEGASSYNSPLHF.